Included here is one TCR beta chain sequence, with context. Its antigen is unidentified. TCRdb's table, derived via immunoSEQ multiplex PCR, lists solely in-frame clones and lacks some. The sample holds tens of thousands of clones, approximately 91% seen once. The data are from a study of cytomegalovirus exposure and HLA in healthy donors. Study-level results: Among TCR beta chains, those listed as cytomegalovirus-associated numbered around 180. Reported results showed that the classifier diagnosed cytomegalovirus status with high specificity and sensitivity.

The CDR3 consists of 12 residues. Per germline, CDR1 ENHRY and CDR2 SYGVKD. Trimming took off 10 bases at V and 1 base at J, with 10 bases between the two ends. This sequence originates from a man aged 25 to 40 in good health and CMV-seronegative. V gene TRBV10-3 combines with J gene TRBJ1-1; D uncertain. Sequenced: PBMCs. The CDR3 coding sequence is TGTGCCACCGGACTCACGAACACTGAAGCTTTCTTT. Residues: CATGLTNTEAFF.